In this sample, the clone carrying this T cell receptor (beta chain) turned up a few times. This sample is part of a study of cytomegalovirus exposure and HLA in healthy donors. A multiplex PCR was run with 60 Vbeta primers and 13 Jbeta primers. TCRdb keeps only in-frame clones here, not all; method: immunoSEQ multiplex PCR. The repertoire holds 80,000 to 130,000 clones, with approximately 81% as singletons. V lost 5 bases to trimming and J lost 2 bases; unmatched junction nucleotides: 3. This CDR3 region has 15 residues. Germline values: CDR1 MNHEY, CDR2 SVGAGI. The rearrangement links TRBV6-5 to TRBJ2-6, with 7 bases that match TRBD1. Sequenced input: PBMCs. The sequence derives from a male donor in good health and CMV-seropositive. CDR3 bases: TGTGCCAGCAGTACCCAGGGGGCTGGGGCCAACGTCCTGACTTTC. Its protein product is CASSTQGAGANVLTF.